Listed here are 2 T cell receptor beta chains from one sample, sequenced in a study of cytomegalovirus exposure and HLA in healthy donors. 60 Vbeta and 13 Jbeta primers were used in PCR. The data were produced by immunoSEQ multiplex PCR, yet TCRdb's version contains in-frame clones alone and is incomplete. The sample comprises about 150,000 clones, about 85% of which are singletons, and roughly 2.3% rests with the top ten. Sequenced material: PBMCs. The receptor set was obtained from a woman under 30 in good health and CMV-seronegative.

This rearrangement joins TRBV6-1 to TRBJ1-2; 7 bases are a match to TRBD1. V lost 6 bases, J lost 6 bases, and 10 bases stayed unmatched. In germline, CDR1 is MNHNS, CDR2 SASEGT. This CDR3 has 14 residues. In DNA, the CDR3 is TGTGCCAGCAGAGCGACAGGGTCGGATCATGGCTACACCTTC. It encodes CASRATGSDHGYTF.

The chain employs TRBV4-3 and TRBJ2-2; the D gene is possibly TRBD2 (5 bases). Germline V lookup: CDR1 LGHNA, CDR2 YSLEER. V was shortened by 4 bases and J by 4 bases, with 16 bases between the two germline ends. The CDR3 runs 16 residues. CDR3 DNA: TGCGCCAGCAGCCGAGCGCGTTTAGAGGGCACCGGGGAGCTGTTTTTT. Encoded protein: CASSRARLEGTGELFF.